A single sample is the source of the 26 T cell receptor beta chains below, sequenced in a study of blood T cell repertoires in COVID-19. Assay used: immunoSEQ multiplex PCR; TCRdb lists only in-frame clones, some missing. This sample has tens of thousands of clones; 80% to 90% occur once, and the top ten carry 25% to 35%. Source material: peripheral blood. The source is a man aged 45 to 65 with active or convalescent COVID-19.

This sequence joins TRBV7-2 and TRBJ2-7; 9 nucleotides line up with TRBD1. With V trimmed by 3 bases and J by 5 bases, 8 bases remained unmatched. This CDR3 region has 15 residues. Germline CDR1 and CDR2: SGHTA and FQGNSA. The CDR3 loop reads CASSFRPTGGDEQYF. Written as DNA, the CDR3 is TGTGCCAGCAGCTTTCGCCCGACAGGGGGGGACGAGCAGTACTTC.

This chain links TRBV7-2 with TRBJ1-2; the D is unclear. The CDR3 runs 13 residues. Trimming pared 6 bases from V and 3 bases from J, leaving 11 bases between. Germline-derived CDR1 and CDR2 are SGHTA and FQGNSA. In DNA form, the CDR3 reads TGTGCCAGCAGTCCCGCCGGGTACTATGGCTACACCTTC. This translates into CASSPAGYYGYTF.

The chain combines TRBV30 with TRBJ2-2; possibly TRBD2 for D (6 bases). V gave up 3 bases and J gave up 6 bases, with 14 bases separating them. Germline lookup yields CDR1 GTSNPN and CDR2 SVGIG (reference sequence). The CDR3 totals 14 residues. The CDR3 DNA reads TGTGCCTGGAGGAGGGGACTGTTCTCCGGGGAGCTGTTTTTT. It is translated as CAWRRGLFSGELFF.

The rearrangement links TRBV18 to TRBJ2-5, with 7 bases fitting TRBD1. In germline, CDR1 is KGHSH, CDR2 LQKENI. J was trimmed by 1 base and V by 3 bases; bases with no gene match: 5. This CDR3 has 15 residues. The CDR3 is CASSPTTGFQETQYF. The DNA of the CDR3 is TGTGCCAGCTCACCGACGACAGGGTTCCAAGAGACCCAGTACTTC.

This sequence joins TRBV27 and TRBJ2-5, with D possibly TRBD2 on 6 matching bases. V dropped 5 bases and J dropped 2 bases, with 12 bases sitting between them. The CDR3 runs to 14 residues. The germline V gene encodes CDR1 MNHEY and CDR2 SMNVEV (reference sequence). The CDR3: CASSRWEEQETQYF. CDR3 sequence (DNA): TGTGCCAGCAGTCGGTGGGAGGAGCAAGAGACCCAGTACTTC.

V gene TRBV24-1 combines with J gene TRBJ2-3; the match to TRBD1 covers 8 bases. CDR3 length equals 17 residues. The V segment lost 0 bases and the J segment 3 bases; nucleotides outside the gene matches: 7. Germline V gene lookup returns CDR1 KGHDR and CDR2 SFDVKD. DNA of the CDR3: TGTGCCACCAGTGATTTGTTCCCAGGGGGCGTGACAGATACGCAGTATTTT. Residues: CATSDLFPGGVTDTQYF.

The chain combines TRBV6-5 with TRBJ2-2, with a weak D call TRBD2 (5 bases). There are 16 residues in the CDR3. With 3 bases removed from V and 5 bases from J, the gap between germline ends came to 16 bases. Per the germline V gene, CDR1 is MNHEY and CDR2 is SVGAGI. CDR3 bases: TGTGCCAGCAGTTATTGGCGAGGGAGAAGGACCGGGGAGCTGTTTTTT. Amino acid sequence: CASSYWRGRRTGELFF.

V and J are TRBV5-1 and TRBJ2-7; no clear D gene. Trimming took off 0 bases at V and 6 bases at J, with 10 bases between the two ends. This CDR3 comprises 13 residues. The V gene's germline CDR1 is SGHRS and CDR2 YFSETQ. Here the CDR3 reads CASSLVSPSEQYF. CDR3 sequence (DNA): TGCGCCAGCAGCTTGGTATCCCCTTCCGAGCAGTACTTC.

V usage is TRBV19 and J usage is TRBJ1-5; D not certain. Germline lookup yields CDR1 LNHDA and CDR2 SQIVND (reference sequence). The CDR3 contains 15 residues. V lost 2 bases to trimming and J lost 1 base, with 9 bases between them. The DNA of the CDR3 is TGTGCCAGTAGTATACTTGTGGAGAGCAATCAGCCCCAGCATTTT. It translates to CASSILVESNQPQHF.

This chain uses TRBV7-9 with TRBJ2-7; TRBD2 matches at 9 bases. Germline CDR1 reads SEHNR; CDR2 reads FQNEAQ (reference sequence). This CDR3 comprises 14 residues. The V and J ends lost 2 bases and 4 bases, in that order; junction bases with no gene match: 3. The CDR3 here is CASSLLAGKYEQYF. Written as DNA, the CDR3 is TGTGCCAGCAGCTTACTAGCGGGAAAGTACGAGCAGTACTTC.

The V call is TRBV29-1, the J call TRBJ2-7, with 7 bases lining up with TRBD1. CDR3 length: 13 residues. After removal of 4 bases from V and 2 bases from J, the junction contained 5 bases not matched to a gene. Germline V lookup: CDR1 SQVTM, CDR2 ANQGSEA. The CDR3 reads CSVGPGGTYEQYF. For the CDR3, the DNA is TGCAGCGTTGGGCCAGGGGGAACCTACGAGCAGTACTTC.

This chain uses TRBV7-2 with TRBJ2-7, with a tentative D call TRBD2 (6 bases). Germline assignment: CDR1 SGHTA and CDR2 FQGNSA. CDR3 size: 15 residues. V was trimmed by 1 base and J by 3 bases, leaving 13 bases between them. CDR3 in amino acids: CASSLDPGLHYEQYF. CDR3 in DNA: TGTGCCAGCAGCTTAGACCCGGGACTCCACTACGAGCAGTACTTC.

The rearrangement links TRBV21-1 to TRBJ1-6; the table gives TRBD1 as D, unverified against the DNA. TRBV21-1 counts as a pseudogene. The length of the CDR3 is 18 residues. The CDR3: CASSSPWDSGSYNSPLHF. Written as DNA, the CDR3 is TGTGCCAGCAGCAGTCCTTGGGACAGCGGCTCCTATAATTCACCCCTCCACTTT.

The V and J genes are TRBV5-1 and TRBJ1-4; 7 nucleotides match TRBD1. The length of the CDR3 is 15 residues. Germline values: CDR1 SGHRS, CDR2 YFSETQ. V lost 0 bases and J lost 3; bases outside the gene matches: 2. The CDR3 is CASSLAGTANEKLFF. The CDR3 bases are TGCGCCAGCAGCTTGGCCGGGACAGCTAATGAAAAACTGTTTTTT.

This chain uses TRBV19 with TRBJ2-7, with 8 positions matching TRBD1. This CDR3 is 14 amino acids long. The germline V gene has CDR1 LNHDA and CDR2 SQIVND (reference sequence). V was pared by 9 bases and J by 1 base, with 8 bases of the junction left unmatched. Here the CDR3 reads CARVRGPISYEQYF. CDR3 in DNA: TGTGCCAGGGTCAGGGGGCCAATTTCCTACGAGCAGTACTTC.

This rearrangement joins TRBV6-2 or TRBV6-3 to TRBJ1-5; no clear D. The germline V and J ends were trimmed by 4 bases and 2 bases, with 9 bases remaining between them. The CDR3 has 14 residues. Germline V gene sequence: CDR1 MNHEY, CDR2 SVGEGT. The CDR3 DNA reads TGTGCCAGCAGTTTCATCCAGGGCAATCAGCCCCAGCATTTT. This translates into CASSFIQGNQPQHF.

The chain employs TRBV14 and TRBJ1-6; TRBD1 matches 8 bases. The junction had 5 bases not matched to a gene; V was cut back by 1 base and J by 9 bases. Germline CDR1 is SGHDN and CDR2 is FVKESK. There are 15 residues in the CDR3. The CDR3 loop is CASSQGQGLGSPLHF. The CDR3 nucleotides are TGTGCCAGCAGCCAAGGACAGGGGTTGGGTTCACCCCTCCACTTT.

The chain links TRBV24-1 to TRBJ2-2; 15 nucleotides match TRBD2. CDR3 size: 16 residues. The junction had 4 bases not matched to a gene; V was cut back by 7 bases and J by 5 bases. CDR1 and CDR2 (germline): KGHDR, SFDVKD. The CDR3 bases are TGTGCCACCAGAGGTGGACTAGCGGGGGGGACCGGGGAGCTGTTTTTT. As protein: CATRGGLAGGTGELFF.

This chain's CDR3 is CASSVDQEGYEQYF. Written as DNA, the CDR3 is TGTGCCAGCAGCGTAGACCAGGAGGGCTACGAGCAGTACTTC. This chain links TRBV9 with TRBJ2-7; a weak D match, TRBD2 (6 bases). The CDR3 contains 14 residues. The V gene's germline CDR1 is SGDLS and CDR2 YYNGEE. With 0 bases removed from V and 3 bases from J, the gap between germline ends came to 10 bases.

V and J are TRBV5-6 and TRBJ2-7, with a tentative D call TRBD2 (6 bases). The V gene lost 3 bases and the J gene lost 0 bases, with 19 bases spanning the gap. Germline CDR1 and CDR2: SGHDT and YYEEEE. This CDR3 is built from 17 residues. The DNA of the CDR3 is TGTGCCAGCAGCTCCAGGGTGAAGGGACTTAGCTCCTACGAGCAGTACTTC. Residues: CASSSRVKGLSSYEQYF.

This chain connects TRBV5-1 to TRBJ1-3, with D perhaps TRBD1 (5 bases). CDR1 SGHRS and CDR2 YFSETQ come from the germline V gene. This CDR3 is built from 14 residues. Trimming left V 0 bases short and J 5 bases short, with 9 bases between. The CDR3 here is CASSLGSGRNTIYF. The CDR3 DNA sequence: TGCGCCAGCAGCTTGGGGTCAGGGCGAAACACCATATATTTT.

V and J are TRBV24-1 and TRBJ2-7, with TRBD2 matching over 10 bases. The CDR3 totals 16 residues. The V segment lost 4 bases and the J segment 6 bases; nucleotides outside the gene matches: 11. Germline V gene sequence: CDR1 KGHDR, CDR2 SFDVKD. As DNA, the CDR3 is TGTGCCACCAGTGACACTACTAGCGGGATCTTCTCCGAGCAGTACTTC. It yields the protein CATSDTTSGIFSEQYF.

The chain links TRBV10-3 to TRBJ2-1; maybe TRBD1 (6 bases). The CDR3 contains 16 residues. Looked up from germline, CDR1 is ENHRY and CDR2 is SYGVKD. V shed 8 bases and J shed 2 bases, with 19 bases lying between them. CDR3 DNA sequence: TGTGCCATCCAAGCTACATGGGGGCTCCCCTACAATGAGCAGTTCTTC. It specifies CAIQATWGLPYNEQFF.

The CDR3 DNA follows: TGTGCCATCAGTGAGTCTGAAGGGGGCATGGGTCAGCCCCAGCATTTT. It specifies CAISESEGGMGQPQHF. This chain connects TRBV10-3 to TRBJ1-5, with 7 nucleotides matching TRBD1. This CDR3 region has 16 residues. After removal of 0 bases from V and 6 bases from J, the junction contained 8 bases not matched to a gene. From germline, CDR1 is ENHRY and CDR2 SYGVKD.

The chain employs TRBV6-5 and TRBJ2-7; D is perhaps TRBD2 (5 bases). From germline, CDR1 is MNHEY and CDR2 SVGAGI. The length of the CDR3 is 15 residues. The V end lost 8 bases, the J end lost 2 bases, and 19 bases lay between the germline ends. The CDR3 nucleotides are TGTGCCAGCTGGACCCCCCAGGAGGTTCCCTACGAGCAGTACTTC. It specifies CASWTPQEVPYEQYF.

This chain uses TRBV6-5 with TRBJ2-7, with 9 bases matching TRBD1. Germline CDR1 is MNHEY and CDR2 is SVGAGI. Trimming cost V 5 bases and J 1 base; bases outside gene matches: 3. CDR3 length: 14 amino acids. The CDR3 DNA sequence: TGTGCCAGCAGTCCGGACAGGGGTTCCTACGAGCAGTACTTC. This translates into CASSPDRGSYEQYF.